Below, 13 T cell receptor beta chains from the same sample are listed, as sequenced in a study of blood T cell repertoires in COVID-19. Here immunoSEQ multiplex PCR was the method, and the copy in TCRdb shows in-frame clones only, minus some. The sample lists some 29,000 clones, 84% occurring once. Material: peripheral blood. The receptor source for this set is a man aged 80 or over with active COVID-19.

This rearrangement joins TRBV19 to TRBJ1-1, with D possibly TRBD1 on 6 matching bases. V was trimmed by 10 bases and J by 1 base, leaving 10 bases between them. This CDR3 spans 12 amino acids. Germline V gene data show CDR1 as LNHDA and CDR2 as SQIVND (reference sequence). DNA for the CDR3: TGTGCCACCGGGACACCGAACACTGAAGCTTTCTTT. Amino acid sequence: CATGTPNTEAFF. Variable domain in full (rest from reference TRBV19 and TRBJ1-1): DGGITQSPKYLFRKEGQNVTLSCEQNLNHDAMYWYRQDPGQGLRLIYYSQIVNDFQKGDIAEGYSVSREKKESFPLTVTSAQKNPTAFYLCATGTPNTEAFFGQGTRLTVV.

J is TRBJ2-7 and V is TRBV7-3; TRBD2 agrees at 9 bases. The CDR3 spans 15 residues. V lost 2 bases and J lost 2; bases outside the gene matches: 4. CDR1 is SGHTA, CDR2 FQGTGA, per germline. CDR3 in amino acids: CASSLFSGGTYEQYF. The CDR3 coding sequence is TGTGCCAGCAGCTTATTCAGCGGGGGGACCTACGAGCAGTACTTC.

The rearrangement uses TRBV25-1 and TRBJ2-2; TRBD1 might be the D (7 bases). The CDR3 runs to 17 residues. In germline, CDR1 is MGHDK, CDR2 SYGVNS. The V end was cut by 6 bases, the J end by 6 bases, with 23 bases between. This CDR3 is CASSPQGGQRIPGELFF. As DNA, the CDR3 is TGTGCCAGCAGCCCCCAGGGGGGACAGAGGATTCCCGGGGAGCTGTTTTTT.

The count of this clone is one. This chain links TRBV10-2 with TRBJ2-1; 7 bases match TRBD2. The V and J ends lost 7 bases and 5 bases, in that order; junction bases with no gene match: 11. Germline assignment: CDR1 WSHSY and CDR2 SAAADI. The CDR3 covers 15 residues. DNA for the CDR3: TGCGCCAGCACAGAGCGGGACTCCCAAAACAATGAGCAGTTCTTC. It is translated as CASTERDSQNNEQFF.

J is TRBJ1-6 and V is TRBV19; 8 nucleotides agree with TRBD1. Germline V gene data show CDR1 as LNHDA and CDR2 as SQIVND (reference sequence). Unmatched junction bases numbered 3, after V lost 4 bases and J lost 7 bases. The CDR3 is made up of 14 amino acids. CDR3 DNA sequence: TGTGCCAGTAGTACGACAGGGGCGAATTCACCCCTCCACTTT. Translated: CASSTTGANSPLHF.

The V gene is TRBV10-3, the J gene TRBJ1-4; 8 bases match TRBD1. Per germline, CDR1 ENHRY and CDR2 SYGVKD. The CDR3 extends over 14 amino acids. V dropped 2 bases and J dropped 8; count of bases not matched to a gene: 4. CDR3 nucleotides: TGTGCCATCAGTGAGGGACAGGGTGGGGAAAAACTGTTTTTT. Its protein product is CAISEGQGGEKLFF.

This chain uses TRBV9 with TRBJ2-2; 9 bases match TRBD1. Germline lookup yields CDR1 SGDLS and CDR2 YYNGEE. The CDR3 extends over 15 amino acids. Trimming removed 5 bases from V and 4 bases from J; junction bases left unmatched: 6. CDR3 protein: CASRPGTGSTGELFF. CDR3 in DNA: TGTGCCAGCAGACCCGGGACAGGGAGCACCGGGGAGCTGTTTTTT.

This clone has a single count. The chain employs TRBV5-4 and TRBJ1-1; D is uncertain. The V end was cut by 4 bases, the J end by 4 bases, with 17 bases between. The CDR3 contains 15 residues. The V gene's germline CDR1 is SGHNT and CDR2 YYREEE (reference sequence). Here the CDR3 DNA reads TGTGCCAGCAGCGTCCCTTTAAACGCGGCCACTGAAGCTTTCTTT. As protein: CASSVPLNAATEAFF. The whole variable domain, remainder taken from reference TRBV5-4 and TRBJ1-1, is ETGVTQSPTHLIKTRGQQVTLRCSSQSGHNTVSWYQQALGQGPQFIFQYYREEENGRGNFPPRFSGLQFPNYSSELNVNALELDDSALYLCASSVPLNAATEAFFGQGTRLTVV.

This chain uses TRBV7-7 with TRBJ1-1, with D tentatively TRBD1 (5 bases). The CDR3 contains 15 residues. Between the trimmed V and J ends, which lost 4 bases and 5 bases, there was a span of 17 bases. Germline lookup yields CDR1 SSHAT and CDR2 FNYEAQ (reference sequence). CDR3 sequence: CASSSGRVVRTEAFF. Here the CDR3 DNA reads TGTGCCAGCAGCTCGGGCAGGGTGGTAAGAACTGAAGCTTTCTTT.

The rearrangement uses TRBV7-9 and TRBJ1-2, with a possible D match to TRBD1 (5 bases). The V and J ends lost 5 bases and 6 bases respectively, with 13 bases between them. This CDR3 contains 13 residues. Germline loops: CDR1 SEHNR, CDR2 FQNEAQ (reference sequence). This CDR3 is CASSLGTEHGYTF. For the CDR3, the DNA is TGTGCCAGCAGCCTGGGGACTGAGCATGGCTACACCTTC. Full variable domain (remainder filled in from reference TRBV7-9 and TRBJ1-2): DTGVSQNPRHKITKRGQNVTFRCDPISEHNRLYWYRQTLGQGPEFLTYFQNEAQLEKSRLLSDRFSAERPKGSFSTLEIQRTEQGDSAMYLCASSLGTEHGYTFGSGTRLTVV.

The J gene is TRBJ2-3, the V gene TRBV9, with TRBD2 matching over 7 bases. The CDR3 length is 14 residues. Germline CDR1 and CDR2: SGDLS and YYNGEE. V trimming: 5 bases; J trimming: 1 base; junction bases outside the gene matches: 4. CDR3 loop: CASSTRGGTDTQYF. In nucleotides, the CDR3 is TGTGCCAGCAGTACCCGGGGGGGCACAGATACGCAGTATTTT.

The rearrangement links TRBV18 to TRBJ2-7, with 7 positions matching TRBD2. This CDR3 is built from 14 residues. V gave up 2 bases and J gave up 3 bases; unmatched junction bases: 4. Germline lookup yields CDR1 KGHSH and CDR2 LQKENI. CDR3 bases: TGTGCCAGCTCACCAAATTGGGGGGGCTACGAGCAGTACTTC. It codes for CASSPNWGGYEQYF.

V gene TRBV6-5 combines with J gene TRBJ1-6; 8 bases align to TRBD1. The CDR3 is 15 residues long. The V gene end was trimmed by 5 bases and the J gene end by 8 bases; junction bases not matched to a gene: 8. CDR1 and CDR2 from the germline V gene are MNHEY and SVGAGI. The CDR3 spells CASSQTGTGDSPLHF. CDR3 in DNA: TGTGCCAGCAGTCAAACCGGGACAGGAGATTCACCCCTCCACTTT.